This T cell receptor (beta chain) was sequenced for a study of blood T cell repertoires in COVID-19. Germline loops: CDR1 SGHDT, CDR2 YYEEEE. Between the trimmed V and J ends, which lost 4 bases and 6 bases, there was a span of 20 bases. This CDR3 spans 16 amino acids. The study recruited people aged about 18 to 95 years across about two dozen US areas. Donors were grouped by their self-reported clinical history. Only in-frame clones appear in the TCRdb table, and some are missing; sequencing was by immunoSEQ multiplex PCR. The repertoire has under 250,000 clones, under 90% of them found once; the top ten carry 3% to 3.5%.

The sequencing input was PBMCs or T cells enriched from blood (not recorded which). The gene calls are TRBV5-6 and TRBJ2-1, with D tentatively TRBD1 (6 bases). The sequence was collected from a woman aged 60-70 years who had recovered from COVID-19. For the CDR3, the DNA is TGTGCCAGCAGCGATTACAGGGTCTGGGGGCCCAATGAGCAGTTCTTC. This gives the protein CASSDYRVWGPNEQFF.